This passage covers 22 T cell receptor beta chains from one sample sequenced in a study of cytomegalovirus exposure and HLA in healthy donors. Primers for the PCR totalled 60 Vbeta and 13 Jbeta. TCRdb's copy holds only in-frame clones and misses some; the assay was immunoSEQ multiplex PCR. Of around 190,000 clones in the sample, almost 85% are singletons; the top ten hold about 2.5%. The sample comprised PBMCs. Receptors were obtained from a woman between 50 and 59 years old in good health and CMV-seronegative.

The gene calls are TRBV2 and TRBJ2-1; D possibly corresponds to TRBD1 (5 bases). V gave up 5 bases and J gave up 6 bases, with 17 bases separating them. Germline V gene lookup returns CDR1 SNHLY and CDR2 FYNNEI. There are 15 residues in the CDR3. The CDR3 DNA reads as TGTGCCAGCAGTCATCAGGGAACGAGAGGCAATGAGCAGTTCTTC. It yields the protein CASSHQGTRGNEQFF.

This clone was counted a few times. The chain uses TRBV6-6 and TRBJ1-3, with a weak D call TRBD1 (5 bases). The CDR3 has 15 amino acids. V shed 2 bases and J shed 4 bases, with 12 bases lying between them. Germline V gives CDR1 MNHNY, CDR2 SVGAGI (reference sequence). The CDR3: CASSYGGAGGNTIYF. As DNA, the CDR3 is TGTGCCAGCAGTTACGGAGGGGCGGGCGGAAACACCATATATTTT.

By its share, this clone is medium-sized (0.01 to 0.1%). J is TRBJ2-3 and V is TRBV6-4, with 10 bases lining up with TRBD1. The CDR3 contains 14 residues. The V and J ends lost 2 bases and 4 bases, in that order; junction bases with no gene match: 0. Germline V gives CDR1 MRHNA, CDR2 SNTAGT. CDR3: CASSDGQGADTQYF. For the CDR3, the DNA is TGTGCCAGCAGTGACGGACAGGGGGCAGATACGCAGTATTTT.

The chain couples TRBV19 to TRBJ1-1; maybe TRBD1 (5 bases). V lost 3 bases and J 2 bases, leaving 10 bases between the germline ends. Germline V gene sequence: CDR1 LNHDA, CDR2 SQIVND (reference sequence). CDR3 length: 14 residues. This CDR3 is CASSMRGLNTEAFF. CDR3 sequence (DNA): TGTGCCAGTAGTATGCGGGGCCTCAACACTGAAGCTTTCTTT.

CDR3 loop: CASSPTSGRAGETQYF. In nucleotides, the CDR3 is TGCGCCAGCAGCCCCACTAGCGGGAGGGCCGGAGAGACCCAGTACTTC. The rearrangement uses TRBV5-1 and TRBJ2-5, with TRBD2 identical over 13 bases. CDR1 and CDR2 from the germline V gene are SGHRS and YFSETQ. J lost 4 bases, V lost 4 bases, and 7 bases had no gene match. The CDR3 loop spans 16 amino acids.

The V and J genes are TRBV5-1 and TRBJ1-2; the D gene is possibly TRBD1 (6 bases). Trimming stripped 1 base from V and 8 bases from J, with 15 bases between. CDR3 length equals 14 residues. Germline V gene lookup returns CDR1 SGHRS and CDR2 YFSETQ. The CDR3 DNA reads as TGCGCCAGCAGCTTGAGTGGGGGCGAGTTGGGCTACACCTTC. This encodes CASSLSGGELGYTF. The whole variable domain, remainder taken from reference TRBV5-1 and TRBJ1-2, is KAGVTQTPRYLIKTRGQQVTLSCSPISGHRSVSWYQQTPGQGLQFLFEYFSETQRNKGNFPGRFSGRQFSNSRSEMNVSTLELGDSALYLCASSLSGGELGYTFGSGTRLTVV.

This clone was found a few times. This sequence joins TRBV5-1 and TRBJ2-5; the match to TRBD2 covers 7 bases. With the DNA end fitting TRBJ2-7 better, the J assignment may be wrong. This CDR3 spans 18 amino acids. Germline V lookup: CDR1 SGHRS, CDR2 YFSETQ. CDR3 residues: CASRLSGTTIEGFYEQYF. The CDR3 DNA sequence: TGCGCCAGCAGGTTATCCGGGACTACCATAGAGGGGTTCTACGAGCAGTACTTC.

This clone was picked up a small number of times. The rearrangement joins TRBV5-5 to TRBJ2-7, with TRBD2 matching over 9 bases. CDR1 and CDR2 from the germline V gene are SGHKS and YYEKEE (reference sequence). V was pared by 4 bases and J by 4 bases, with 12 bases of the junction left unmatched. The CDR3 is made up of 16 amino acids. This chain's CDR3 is CASSPRIAGEEYEQYF. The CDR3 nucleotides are TGTGCCAGCAGCCCCCGGATAGCGGGAGAAGAATACGAGCAGTACTTC.

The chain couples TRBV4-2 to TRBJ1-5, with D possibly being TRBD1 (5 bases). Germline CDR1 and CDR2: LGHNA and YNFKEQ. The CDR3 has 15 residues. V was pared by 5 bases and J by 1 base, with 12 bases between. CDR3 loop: CASSVDRASNQPQHF. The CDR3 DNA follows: TGTGCCAGCAGCGTCGACAGAGCCAGCAATCAGCCCCAGCATTTT.

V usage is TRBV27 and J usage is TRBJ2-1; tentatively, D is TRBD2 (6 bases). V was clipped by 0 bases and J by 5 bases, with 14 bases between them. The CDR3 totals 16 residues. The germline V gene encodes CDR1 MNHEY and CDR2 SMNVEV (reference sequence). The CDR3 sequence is CASSLSTTSLNNEQFF. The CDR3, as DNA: TGTGCCAGCAGTTTATCGACAACTAGCCTGAACAATGAGCAGTTCTTC.

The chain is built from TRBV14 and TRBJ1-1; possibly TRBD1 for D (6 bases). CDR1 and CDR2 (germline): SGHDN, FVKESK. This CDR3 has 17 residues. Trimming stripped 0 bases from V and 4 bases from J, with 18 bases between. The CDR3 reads CASSQDWGRVGGTEAFF. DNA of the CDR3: TGTGCCAGCAGCCAAGACTGGGGGCGCGTAGGGGGCACTGAAGCTTTCTTT.

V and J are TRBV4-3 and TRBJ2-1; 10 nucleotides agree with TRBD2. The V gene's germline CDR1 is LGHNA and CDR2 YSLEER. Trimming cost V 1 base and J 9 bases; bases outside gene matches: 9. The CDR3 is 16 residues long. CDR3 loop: CASSQGSTSGMGEQFF. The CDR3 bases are TGCGCCAGCAGCCAAGGAAGCACTAGCGGGATGGGTGAGCAGTTCTTC.

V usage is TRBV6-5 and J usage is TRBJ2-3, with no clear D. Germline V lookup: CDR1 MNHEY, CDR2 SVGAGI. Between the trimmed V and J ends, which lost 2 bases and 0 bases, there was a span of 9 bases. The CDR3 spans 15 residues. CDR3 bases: TGTGCCAGCAGTTACCGTTCGGGTAGCACAGATACGCAGTATTTT. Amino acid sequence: CASSYRSGSTDTQYF.

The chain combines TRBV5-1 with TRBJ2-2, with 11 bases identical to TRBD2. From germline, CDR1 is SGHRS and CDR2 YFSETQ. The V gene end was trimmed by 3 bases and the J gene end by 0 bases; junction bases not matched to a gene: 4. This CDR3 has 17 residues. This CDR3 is CASSSGLAGANTGELFF. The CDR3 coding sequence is TGCGCCAGCAGCTCCGGACTAGCGGGCGCGAACACCGGGGAGCTGTTTTTT.

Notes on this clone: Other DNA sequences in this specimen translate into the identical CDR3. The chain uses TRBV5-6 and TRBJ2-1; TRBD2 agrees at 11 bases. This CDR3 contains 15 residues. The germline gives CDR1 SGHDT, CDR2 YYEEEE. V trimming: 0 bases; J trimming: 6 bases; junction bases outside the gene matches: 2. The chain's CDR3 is CASSLGLAGFNEQFF. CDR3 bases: TGTGCCAGCAGCTTGGGACTAGCGGGATTCAATGAGCAGTTCTTC.

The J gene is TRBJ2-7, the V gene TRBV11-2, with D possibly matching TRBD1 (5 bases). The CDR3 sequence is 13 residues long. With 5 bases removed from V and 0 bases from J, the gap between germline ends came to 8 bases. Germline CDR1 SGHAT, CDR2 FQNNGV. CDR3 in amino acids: CASSPDISYEQYF. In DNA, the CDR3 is TGTGCCAGCAGCCCGGACATCTCCTACGAGCAGTACTTC.

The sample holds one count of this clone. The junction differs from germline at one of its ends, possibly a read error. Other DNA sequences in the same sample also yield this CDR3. DNA of the CDR3: TGTGCTAGCAGTTTGATGGGAGCAAGAGATACGCAGTATTTT. Encoded protein: CASSLMGARDTQYF. The gene calls are TRBV28 and TRBJ2-3; a weak D match, TRBD2 (5 bases). The CDR3 runs 14 residues. CDR1 is MDHEN, CDR2 SYDVKM, per germline. The entire variable domain, with the rest obtained from reference TRBV28 and TRBJ2-3, is as follows: DVKVTQSSRYLVKRTGEKVFLECVQDMDHENMFWYRQDPGLGLRLIYFSYDVKMKEKGDIPEGYSVSREKKERFSLILESASTNQTSMYLCASSLMGARDTQYFGPGTRLTVL.

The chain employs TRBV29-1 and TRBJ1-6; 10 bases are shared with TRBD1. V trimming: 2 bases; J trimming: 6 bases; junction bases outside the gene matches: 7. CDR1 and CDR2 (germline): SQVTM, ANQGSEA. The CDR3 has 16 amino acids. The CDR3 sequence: CSVESDRGKGNSPLHF. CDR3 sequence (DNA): TGCAGCGTTGAATCGGACAGGGGGAAAGGTAATTCACCCCTCCACTTT.

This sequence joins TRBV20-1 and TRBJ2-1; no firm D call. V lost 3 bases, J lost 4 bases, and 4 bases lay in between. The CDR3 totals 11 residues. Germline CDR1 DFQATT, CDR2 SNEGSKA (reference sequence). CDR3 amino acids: CSASPYNEQFF. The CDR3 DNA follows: TGCAGTGCTAGTCCGTACAATGAGCAGTTCTTC.

The CDR3: CASKNTGSSYEQYF. The CDR3 nucleotides are TGTGCCAGCAAAAACACGGGGAGCTCCTACGAGCAGTACTTC. This rearrangement joins TRBV28 to TRBJ2-7; D may be TRBD2 (5 bases). Trimming removed 7 bases at V and 0 bases at J, with 13 bases between. The germline gives CDR1 MDHEN, CDR2 SYDVKM. The CDR3 is 14 amino acids.

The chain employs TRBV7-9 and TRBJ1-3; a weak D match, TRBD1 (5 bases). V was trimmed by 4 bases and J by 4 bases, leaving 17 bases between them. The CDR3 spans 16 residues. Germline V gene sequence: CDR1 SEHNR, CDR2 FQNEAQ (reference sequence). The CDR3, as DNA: TGTGCCAGCAGCTCGACAGCACCATTGTCGGGAAACACCATATATTTT. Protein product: CASSSTAPLSGNTIYF.

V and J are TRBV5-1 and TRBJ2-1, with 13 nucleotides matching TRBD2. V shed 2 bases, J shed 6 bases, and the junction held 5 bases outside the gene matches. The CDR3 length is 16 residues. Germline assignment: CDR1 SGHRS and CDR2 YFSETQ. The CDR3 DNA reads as TGCGCCAGCAGCTTACCCGGGACTAGCGGGATCAATGAGCAGTTCTTC. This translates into CASSLPGTSGINEQFF.